The 21 T cell receptor beta chains in this list originate from one sample, sequenced in a study of shared clonotypes between healthy human individuals. The table came from immunoSEQ multiplex PCR; TCRdb's copy has only in-frame clones and leaves some out. In the table there are about 640,000 clones, less than 80% of which are singletons. Sequenced input: memory CD4+ T cells sorted from blood. Subset denoted: CD45RA-negative fraction. These receptors were taken from a woman aged 25 to 39 in good health.

This clone was seen more than once but under ten times. Other DNA sequences in the same sample also yield this CDR3. The rearrangement links TRBV27 to TRBJ2-1; D is ambiguous. The CDR3 has 14 amino acids. V dropped 3 bases and J dropped 7 bases, with 13 bases sitting between them. Germline V gene sequence: CDR1 MNHEY, CDR2 SMNVEV (reference sequence). The CDR3 spells CASSFLGLRNEQFF. The CDR3, as DNA: TGTGCCAGCAGTTTCTTGGGCCTTAGGAATGAGCAGTTCTTC.

There are many counts of this clone. The V gene is TRBV2, the J gene TRBJ2-5, with 9 positions matching TRBD1. Germline CDR1 reads SNHLY; CDR2 reads FYNNEI. The ends lost 4 bases at V and 6 bases at J; junction bases unmatched: 9. The CDR3 is 15 residues long. The CDR3 DNA is TGTGCCAGCAGTGGGGAGGGACAGGGCCAGCAGACCCAGTACTTC. Protein sequence: CASSGEGQGQQTQYF.

This CDR3 reads CASSQDQGPFF. CDR3 DNA: TGCGCCAGCAGCCAAGATCAGGGACCTTTCTTT. V usage is TRBV4-1 and J usage is TRBJ1-1; tentative D call: TRBD1 (5 bases). Germline loops: CDR1 MGHRA, CDR2 YSYEKL. The CDR3 covers 11 residues. Trimming took 0 bases from V and 12 from J, leaving 8 bases between them.

This clone was recorded a few times. V and J are TRBV7-9 and TRBJ1-2; D is perhaps TRBD1 (5 bases). Looked up from germline, CDR1 is SEHNR and CDR2 is FQNEAQ (reference sequence). Between the trimmed V and J ends, which lost 4 bases and 2 bases, there was a span of 17 bases. This CDR3 comprises 16 residues. This CDR3 is CASSSGIGTPNYGYTF. Here the CDR3 DNA reads TGTGCCAGCAGCTCTGGAATCGGGACGCCCAACTATGGCTACACCTTC.

This rearrangement joins TRBV6-5 to TRBJ2-1, with 7 bases aligning to TRBD1. The CDR3 is made up of 14 amino acids. With V trimmed by 5 bases and J by 3 bases, 4 bases remained unmatched. Germline loops: CDR1 MNHEY, CDR2 SVGAGI. The CDR3 sequence is CASSSRDSYNEQFF. DNA for the CDR3: TGTGCCAGCAGTAGCCGGGACAGCTACAATGAGCAGTTCTTC.

This clone was detected only once. The J gene is TRBJ2-7, the V gene TRBV9, with D unclear. Per germline, CDR1 SGDLS and CDR2 YYNGEE. The CDR3 runs to 14 residues. V was cut by 4 bases and J by 0 bases, with 11 bases left in between. The CDR3, as DNA: TGTGCCAGCAGCTCGCAGTTAGCCTCCTACGAGCAGTACTTC. Its translation: CASSSQLASYEQYF.

The V and J genes are TRBV28 and TRBJ2-2, with no clear D. The CDR3 is made up of 13 amino acids. Germline CDR1 reads MDHEN; CDR2 reads SYDVKM. V was clipped by 0 bases and J by 11 bases, with 10 bases between them. The CDR3 region has the DNA TGTGCCAGCAGTTTATGGTCGGACGCAGAGCTGTTTTTT. Protein sequence: CASSLWSDAELFF. The full variable domain, with the rest looked up from reference TRBV28 and TRBJ2-2, is DVKVTQSSRYLVKRTGEKVFLECVQDMDHENMFWYRQDPGLGLRLIYFSYDVKMKEKGDIPEGYSVSREKKERFSLILESASTNQTSMYLCASSLWSDAELFFGEGSRLTVL.

The V gene is TRBV7-2, the J gene TRBJ2-1; D is ambiguous. CDR1 is SGHTA and CDR2 is FQGNSA in the germline V gene. The CDR3 consists of 15 residues. V dropped 5 bases and J dropped 1 base, with 12 bases sitting between them. This chain's CDR3 is CASSQTSESYNEQFF. DNA for the CDR3: TGTGCCAGCAGCCAAACGTCGGAGTCCTACAATGAGCAGTTCTTC. Full variable domain (outside the CDR3, taken from reference TRBV7-2 and TRBJ2-1): GAGVSQSPSNKVTEKGKDVELRCDPISGHTALYWYRQSLGQGLEFLIYFQGNSAPDKSGLPSDRFSAERTGGSVSTLTIQRTQQEDSAVYLCASSQTSESYNEQFFGPGTRLTVL.

The chain uses TRBV7-9 and TRBJ2-5, with D possibly being TRBD1 or TRBD2 (6 bases each). From germline, CDR1 is SEHNR and CDR2 FQNEAQ (reference sequence). The CDR3 is 14 amino acids. Trimming left V 5 bases short and J 5 bases short, with 15 bases between. In DNA, the CDR3 is TGTGCCAGCAGCACGTGGGGGGCTCGCGAGACCCAGTACTTC. Residues: CASSTWGARETQYF.

The chain couples TRBV7-2 to TRBJ2-7; D possibly corresponds to TRBD1 (5 bases). The CDR3 totals 16 residues. Trimming took 5 bases from V and 0 from J, leaving 17 bases between them. Germline CDR1 reads SGHTA; CDR2 reads FQGNSA. The CDR3 DNA reads as TGTGCCAGCAGCCAGGGTGGCATGTCGGTCTCCTACGAGCAGTACTTC. Amino acids: CASSQGGMSVSYEQYF.

The genes are TRBV28 and TRBJ1-2; D remains unclear. Germline CDR1 and CDR2: MDHEN and SYDVKM. The CDR3 totals 11 residues. The V end lost 6 bases, the J end lost 6 bases, and 8 bases lay between the germline ends. The CDR3 DNA follows: TGTGCCAGCAGGGGTGAGGATGGCTACACCTTC. It yields the protein CASRGEDGYTF.

This clone has a single count. For the CDR3, the DNA is TGCGCCAGCAGCCAAGAACGGTCCGGGGGGGCTTACGAGCAGTACTTC. Translated, it gives CASSQERSGGAYEQYF. The chain joins TRBV4-1 to TRBJ2-7; 8 bases align to TRBD2. The CDR3 covers 16 residues. The trim removed 0 bases at V and 4 bases at J, leaving 8 bases unmatched. Germline V CDR1 and CDR2: MGHRA, YSYEKL.

This clone was seen only once. The chain employs TRBV7-2 and TRBJ1-2; 7 nucleotides line up with TRBD1. With V trimmed by 5 bases and J by 5 bases, 8 bases remained unmatched. The CDR3 is 14 residues long. CDR1 is SGHTA, CDR2 FQGNSA, per germline. This CDR3 is CASSPQAQGYGYTF. The CDR3 DNA sequence: TGTGCCAGCAGCCCACAAGCACAGGGGTATGGCTACACCTTC.

Of note for this clone: A clone one base away is much larger, so this may be a read error. This chain uses TRBV10-2 with TRBJ2-7; no reliable D call. This CDR3 is built from 11 residues. The V end lost 6 bases, the J end lost 3 bases, and 6 bases lay between the germline ends. The germline V gene encodes CDR1 WSHSY and CDR2 SAAADI. The CDR3 nucleotides read TGCGCCAGCAGCCAGGACTACGAGCAGTACTTC. Translating it yields CASSQDYEQYF.

V gene TRBV29-1 combines with J gene TRBJ2-1; the D gene is possibly TRBD1 (6 bases). V lost 7 bases to trimming and J lost 4 bases, with 20 bases between them. The germline gives CDR1 SQVTM, CDR2 ANQGSEA. This CDR3 spans 15 amino acids. The DNA of the CDR3 is TGCAGCGCCGGGGCACCTACAGGGTCTTACAATGAGCAGTTCTTC. Amino acid sequence: CSAGAPTGSYNEQFF.

This sequence joins TRBV5-1 and TRBJ2-7; 7 bases agree with TRBD2. V trimming: 5 bases; J trimming: 7 bases; junction bases outside the gene matches: 9. Looked up from germline, CDR1 is SGHRS and CDR2 is YFSETQ. This CDR3 has 13 residues. The CDR3 DNA reads TGCGCCAGCAGACCTTTGACTAGCAGAGAGCAGTACTTC. This translates into CASRPLTSREQYF.

J is TRBJ2-7 and V is TRBV27; TRBD2 is a possible D gene (6 bases). Trimming removed 8 bases from V and 1 base from J, with 18 bases in between. The CDR3 runs 15 residues. Germline assignment: CDR1 MNHEY and CDR2 SMNVEV (reference sequence). CDR3 DNA sequence: TGTGCCAGCGGACCCGAAGGGAGGCGGTCCTACGAGCAGTACTTC. Translating it yields CASGPEGRRSYEQYF.

A few counts support this clone. The chain couples TRBV21-1 to TRBJ1-2; the table's D call TRBD1 went unverified against the DNA. TRBV21-1 is noted as a pseudogene. There are 15 residues in the CDR3. CDR3 sequence: CASSKLQGVRIGYTF. CDR3 in DNA: TGTGCCAGCAGCAAACTTCAGGGGGTAAGAATTGGCTACACCTTC.

This clone showed up just once. The V call is TRBV28, the J call TRBJ2-7, with D maybe TRBD1 (6 bases). In germline, CDR1 is MDHEN, CDR2 SYDVKM. V lost 5 bases to trimming and J lost 4 bases, with 24 bases between them. The CDR3 loop spans 17 amino acids. As DNA, the CDR3 is TGTGCCAGCAGTGAAACCTCTGGAGCCGGGACACGTTACGAGCAGTACTTC. Residues: CASSETSGAGTRYEQYF.

On this clone: This sample includes further DNA sequences coding for the same CDR3. This chain uses TRBV7-8 with TRBJ2-7; 7 positions match TRBD2. Germline trimming cut 0 bases from V and 4 bases from J; bases unmatched to any gene: 3. Germline-derived CDR1 and CDR2 are SGHVS and FQNEAQ. The CDR3 is 14 amino acids. CDR3 region: CASSLAGGPYEQYF. CDR3 in DNA: TGTGCCAGCAGCTTAGCGGGAGGGCCATACGAGCAGTACTTC.

The chain links TRBV4-1 to TRBJ2-3, with TRBD2 as a possible D gene (5 bases). This CDR3 has 12 amino acids. V lost 0 bases to trimming and J lost 9 bases, with 7 bases between them. Germline CDR1 MGHRA, CDR2 YSYEKL. The CDR3 sequence: CASSQDWRTQYF. The CDR3, as DNA: TGCGCCAGCAGCCAAGATTGGAGGACGCAGTATTTT.